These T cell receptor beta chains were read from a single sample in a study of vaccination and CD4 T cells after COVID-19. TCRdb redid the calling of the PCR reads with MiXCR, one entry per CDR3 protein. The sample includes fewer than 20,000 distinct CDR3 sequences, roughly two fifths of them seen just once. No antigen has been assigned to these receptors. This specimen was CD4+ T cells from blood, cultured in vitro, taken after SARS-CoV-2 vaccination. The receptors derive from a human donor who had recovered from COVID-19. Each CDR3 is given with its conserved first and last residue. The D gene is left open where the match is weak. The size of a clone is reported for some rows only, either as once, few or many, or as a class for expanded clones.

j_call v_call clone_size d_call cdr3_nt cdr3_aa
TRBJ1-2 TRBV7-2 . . TGTGCCAGCAGCCCAGACAGGTCGGGCTACACCTTC CASSPDRSGYTF
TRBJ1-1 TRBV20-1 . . TGCAGTGCTAGGGACAGTATGAACACTGAAGCTTTCTTT CSARDSMNTEAFF
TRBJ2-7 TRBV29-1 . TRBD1 TGCAGCGCTCGTACGACAGGGGCCAGAGAGCAGTACTTC CSARTTGAREQYF
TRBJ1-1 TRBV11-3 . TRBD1 TGTGCCAGCAGCCCCGGGACAGGGGTCACTGAAGCTTTCTTT CASSPGTGVTEAFF
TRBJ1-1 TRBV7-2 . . TGTGCCAGCAGCAAGGAAGGGGGTATGGTCACTGAAGCTTTCTTT CASSKEGGMVTEAFF
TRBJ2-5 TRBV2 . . TGTGCCAGCAGCGGTGAGGTTCAGTACTTC CASSGEVQYF
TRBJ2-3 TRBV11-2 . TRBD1 TGTGCCAGCAGCCCTGACAGGGGGGCAGATACGCAGTATTTT CASSPDRGADTQYF
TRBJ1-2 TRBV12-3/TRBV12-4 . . TGTGCCAGCAGTTCCGGGACATCCAACTATGGCTACACCTTC CASSSGTSNYGYTF
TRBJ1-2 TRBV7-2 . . TGTGCCAGCAGCCCATCGCGTCAGACTTCCAACTATGGCTACACCTTC CASSPSRQTSNYGYTF
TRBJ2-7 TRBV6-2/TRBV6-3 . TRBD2 TGTGCCAGCAGCCGGACTAGCGGGAGTGGAGACGAGCAGTACTTC CASSRTSGSGDEQYF
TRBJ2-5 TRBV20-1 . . TGCAGTGCTAGCGAGGGGGCTCACGGGGGTGGCCAGTACTTC CSASEGAHGGGQYF
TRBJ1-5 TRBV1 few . TGCACCAGCAGCCAGGAGGGACAGGGGGCTTGTCAGCCCCAGCATTTT CTSSQEGQGACQPQHF
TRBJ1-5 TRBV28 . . TGTGCCAGCATATCGAGTCCCACTCAGCCCCAGCATTTT CASISSPTQPQHF
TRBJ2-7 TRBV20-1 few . TGCAGTGCCAAGGTTACAGCCTACGAGCAGTACTTC CSAKVTAYEQYF
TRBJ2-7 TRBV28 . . TGTGCCAGCAGTCCCCGTAAGGGGTTCAACGAGCAGTACTTC CASSPRKGFNEQYF
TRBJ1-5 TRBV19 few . TGTGCCAGTAGTAATCGGGATCAGCCCCAGCATTTT CASSNRDQPQHF
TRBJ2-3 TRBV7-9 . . TGTGCCAGCAGCCCCCTGTCCGCTAGCACAGATACGCAGTATTTT CASSPLSASTDTQYF
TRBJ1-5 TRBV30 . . TGTGCCTGGGCGGGGCAGGGGTATCAGCCCCAGCATTTT CAWAGQGYQPQHF
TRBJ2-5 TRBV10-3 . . TGTGCCATCAGGCGCTCGGAGGGGGAGACCCAGTACTTC CAIRRSEGETQYF
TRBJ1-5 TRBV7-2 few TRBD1 TGTGCCAGCAGCCCTCTGACAGGGGGGAATCAGCCCCAGCATTTT CASSPLTGGNQPQHF
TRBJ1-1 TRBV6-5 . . TGTGCCAGCAGTTACGTCGGGGCTGAAGCTTTCTTT CASSYVGAEAFF
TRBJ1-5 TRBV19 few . TGTGCCAGTAGTACTCTGAGGCTCCTTAGCAATCAGCCCCAGCATTTT CASSTLRLLSNQPQHF
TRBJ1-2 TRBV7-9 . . TGTGCCAGCAGCGCTAACAGGGACTATGGCTACACCTTC CASSANRDYGYTF
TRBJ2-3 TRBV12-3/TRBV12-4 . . TGTGCCAGCAGTCCCTTGGATACGCAGTATTTT CASSPLDTQYF
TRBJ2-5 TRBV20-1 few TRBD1 TGCAGTGCGTCAGGGGGGACAGGGTTGTACCAAGAGACCCAGTACTTC CSASGGTGLYQETQYF
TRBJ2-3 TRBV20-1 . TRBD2 TGCAGTGCTAGAACTAGCGGGGGGGATACGCAGTATTTT CSARTSGGDTQYF
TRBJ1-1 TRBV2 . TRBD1 TGTGCCAGCAGCCGACAGGGAATGAACACTGAAGCTTTCTTT CASSRQGMNTEAFF
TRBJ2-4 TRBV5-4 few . TGTGCCAGCAGCACTCGGGACACCCGCCACATTCAGTACTTC CASSTRDTRHIQYF
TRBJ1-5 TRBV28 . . TGTGCCAGCACCGCACCTCTCGGGGGGCGCCGGATGGGGCAGCCCCAGCATTTT CASTAPLGGRRMGQPQHF
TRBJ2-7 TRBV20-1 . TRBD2 TGCAGTGCTAGAGGCCAGCGGGAGAAGTACGAGCAGTACTTC CSARGQREKYEQYF
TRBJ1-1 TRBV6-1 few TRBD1 TGTGCCAGTACTCGGACAGGGAGGAACACTGAAGCTTTCTTT CASTRTGRNTEAFF
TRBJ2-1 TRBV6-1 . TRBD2 TGTGCCAGCAGGGGCGGGGGGGCCAATGAGCAGTTCTTC CASRGGGANEQFF
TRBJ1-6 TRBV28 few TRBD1 TGTGCCAGCAGTTTAATTTCAGGGGACAGCTCCTATAATTCACCCCTCCACTTT CASSLISGDSSYNSPLHF
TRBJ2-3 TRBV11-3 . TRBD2 TGTGCCAGCAGCTTCGGGACTAGCGGGAGCACAGATACGCAGTATTTT CASSFGTSGSTDTQYF
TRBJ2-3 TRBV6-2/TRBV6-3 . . TGTGCCAGCAGTTATGGCAGGGCAGGAGATACGCAGTATTTT CASSYGRAGDTQYF
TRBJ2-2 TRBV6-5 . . TGTGCCAGCAGTTACTCGATAATTAGACTCAACACCGGGGAGCTGTTTTTT CASSYSIIRLNTGELFF
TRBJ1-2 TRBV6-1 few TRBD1 TGTGCCAGCAGTGACCGGGACAGGGGTCCCTACACCTTC CASSDRDRGPYTF
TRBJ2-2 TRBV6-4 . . TGTGCCAGCAGTTCATCAAAAACCGGGGAGCTGTTTTTT CASSSSKTGELFF
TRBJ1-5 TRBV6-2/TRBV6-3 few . TGTGCCAGCACCCCAGGGGTTGGGCAGCCCCAGCATTTT CASTPGVGQPQHF
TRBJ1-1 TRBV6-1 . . TGTGCCAGCAGTCGCTCTGAAGCTTTCTTT CASSRSEAFF
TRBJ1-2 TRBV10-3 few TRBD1 TGTGCCATCAGTGAGTTGGGACAGGGGGAGAATGGCTACACCTTC CAISELGQGENGYTF
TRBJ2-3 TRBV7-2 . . TGTGCCAGCAGCTTAGCGGGGCGGCCCACAGATACGCAGTATTTT CASSLAGRPTDTQYF
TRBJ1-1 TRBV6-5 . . TGTGCCAGCAGTTACGGCGGGGACCCCAACACTGAAGCTTTCTTT CASSYGGDPNTEAFF
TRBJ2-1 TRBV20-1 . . TGCAGTGCTAGCGTGGGAAGCTCCTACAATGAGCAGTTCTTC CSASVGSSYNEQFF
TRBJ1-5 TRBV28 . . TGTGCCGGGAACCGACTCGGAAATCAGCCCCAGCATTTT CAGNRLGNQPQHF
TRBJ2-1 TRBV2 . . TGTGCCAGCAGTGATCAAGCGTTAGCGGTGAATGAGCAGTTCTTC CASSDQALAVNEQFF
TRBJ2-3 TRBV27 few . TGTGCCAGCAGTTTATCGGTTACTCCCCAGGGCACAGATACGCAGTATTTT CASSLSVTPQGTDTQYF
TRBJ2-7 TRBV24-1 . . TGTGCCACCAGTGCCGCCGGTGCGTCCGAGCAGTACTTC CATSAAGASEQYF
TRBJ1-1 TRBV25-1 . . TGTGCCAGCAGTGGGCGGATGAACACTGAAGCTTTCTTT CASSGRMNTEAFF
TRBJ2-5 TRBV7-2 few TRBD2 TGTGCCAGCAGCCCTGGGAGGGGACGGGAGACCCAGTACTTC CASSPGRGRETQYF
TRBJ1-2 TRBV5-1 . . TGCGCCAGCAGCTTAAGTAGATTAGCTAACTATGGCTACACCTTC CASSLSRLANYGYTF
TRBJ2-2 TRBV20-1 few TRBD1 TGCAGTGCTAAGGGACAGGGGGTCGACACCGGGGAGCTGTTTTTT CSAKGQGVDTGELFF
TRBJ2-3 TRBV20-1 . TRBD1 TGCAGTGCTAGAGTGGGGACAGGAGGCACAGATACGCAGTATTTT CSARVGTGGTDTQYF
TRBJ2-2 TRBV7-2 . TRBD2 TGTGCCAGCAGCCCAGCATTAGCGGGAGGCGTGCTGACCGGGGAGCTGTTTTTT CASSPALAGGVLTGELFF
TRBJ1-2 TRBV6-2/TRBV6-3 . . TGTGCCAGCAGTTACTCGGACACGGCCTATGGCTACACCTTC CASSYSDTAYGYTF
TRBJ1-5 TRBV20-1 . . TGCAGTGCCAACACAGGGAACAATCAGCCCCAGCATTTT CSANTGNNQPQHF
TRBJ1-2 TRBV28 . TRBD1 TGTGCCAGCAGTGGCGGACAGGGAATATACTATGGCTACACCTTC CASSGGQGIYYGYTF
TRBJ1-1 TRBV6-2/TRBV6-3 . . TGTGCCAGCAGCCACGGACGGGGGGACACTGAAGCTTTCTTT CASSHGRGDTEAFF
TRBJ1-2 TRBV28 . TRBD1 TGTGCCAGCCGAAACCGGGACAGATCTTATGGCTACACCTTC CASRNRDRSYGYTF
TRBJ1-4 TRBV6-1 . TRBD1 TGTGCCAGCAGGAGGACAGGGTTTAATGAAAAACTGTTTTTT CASRRTGFNEKLFF